This T cell receptor beta chain was identified during a study of blood T cell repertoires in COVID-19 (dated by TCRdb to 2020 to 2021). General notes on the study: Samples from collaborators originated in the United States, Italy and Spain and spanned both the acute and convalescent phases of COVID-19. Subjects who had been exposed to COVID-19, were actively infected with it, or had recovered from it provided the deeply sampled blood TCRbeta repertoires that made up the dataset. The prospective study material was composed of cDNA or gDNA derived from T cells, B-cell-depleted T cells, or PBMCs. Samples were obtained from the ongoing ImmuneRACE study (first 160 participants) and from over 1,000 subjects provided by 6 global collaborators. The repertoires were released in a freely available public database intended as a resource for research on the immune response to SARS-CoV-2. HLA class I and class II types, where available, came from metadata supplied by the sample provider rather than from assay-based typing. A de-identified subject ID, COVID-19 status, age in years and sex were almost always included in the sample metadata.

Each collaborating institution followed its own protocols to collect whole blood in K2EDTA tubes. For TCRbeta analysis, collaborators shipped samples in one of three forms: frozen whole blood, isolated PBMCs, or DNA extracted from either of those sample types. Results and caveats for the whole study, not just this receptor: How much clinical and demographic metadata was included differed by source and by participant, and the metadata was provided uncurated.

Germline trimming amounts to 4 bases on V and 6 bases on J, with 4 as the count of junction bases outside the gene matches. The CDR3 starts with the cysteine, ends with the phenylalanine, and has 13 residues. The only DNA kept is the CDR3, 39 bases in frame from the first base. Comment on this clone: The target of this receptor is not known. No quality values exist for individual bases; no much larger clone is one base distant.

TCRbeta CDR3 regions were amplified from genomic DNA using the immunoSEQ Assay, a bias-controlled multiplex PCR. Under the source paper's analysis protocol: Within the assay, amplification of reference gene primers was used to estimate how many nucleated cells each sample contained. Sequence reads were collapsed and filtered to measure the absolute abundance of every unique TCRbeta CDR3 rearrangement. For each sample, productive Simpson clonality was calculated by taking the square root of Simpson's diversity index across productive rearrangements. TCRdb retrieved this table from immuneACCESS and kept in-frame rearrangements only. Not all clones are present; in checked studies, unresolved V genes account for under half, and no reason is known for the remainder. The DNA gave D and trimming, while V, J and clone size come from that table. This sample is represented by about 190,000 clones; approximately 86% of them were singletons. 1.1% of the sample comes from the top ten.

The sequence was obtained from a man aged 25-45 years with acute or convalescent COVID-19. Sequences were obtained from peripheral blood. The V gene is TRBV12-3 or TRBV12-4 and the J gene is TRBJ2-3, and TRBD2 matches 7 of the central bases. In nucleotide form, the sequence is TGTGCCAGCAGTTCAGCGGGGAGGGATACGCAGTATTTT. Translated, this is CASSSAGRDTQYF.